This is a list of T cell receptor beta chains from one sample in a study of cytomegalovirus exposure and HLA in healthy donors. TCRdb keeps only in-frame clones here, not all; method: immunoSEQ multiplex PCR. The sample has 150,000 to 250,000 clones, approximately 85% seen once. Sequenced input: PBMCs. The receptor source for this set is a woman aged 45-60 years in good health and CMV-seronegative. The CDR3 runs from the conserved cysteine through the conserved F or W. A D gene is named only where the DNA matches it firmly. Clone size, where shown, is once, few, many, or a class for clones that have expanded.

TRBJ2-7 | - | TRBV30 | TRBD1 | CAWSPGTGGGYEQYF | TGTGCCTGGAGTCCCGGGACAGGGGGAGGCTACGAGCAGTACTTC
TRBJ2-1 | - | TRBV10-3 | - | CAISDAGWGKAEQFF | TGTGCCATCAGTGATGCGGGGTGGGGTAAGGCTGAGCAGTTCTTC
TRBJ1-4 | - | TRBV6-1 | - | CASSEEATGHEKLFF | TGTGCCAGCAGTGAAGAAGCGACAGGACATGAAAAACTGTTTTTT
TRBJ1-5 | - | TRBV30 | - | CAWSGLSNQPQHF | TGTGCCTGGAGTGGACTGAGCAATCAGCCCCAGCATTTT
TRBJ2-2 | - | TRBV18 | TRBD1 | CASSPIGQGATGELFF | TGTGCCAGCTCACCAATCGGACAGGGGGCGACCGGGGAGCTGTTTTTT
TRBJ2-3 | - | TRBV15 | TRBD2 | CATSSSRLAAPRDTQYF | TGTGCCACCAGCTCAAGCCGACTAGCGGCGCCAAGGGATACGCAGTATTTT
TRBJ2-4 | - | TRBV4-1 | - | CASSQVGGKNIQYF | TGCGCCAGCAGCCAAGTAGGGGGCAAAAACATTCAGTACTTC
TRBJ1-1 | - | TRBV6-1 | - | CASSEDAVNTEAFF | TGTGCCAGCAGTGAAGATGCGGTGAACACTGAAGCTTTCTTT
TRBJ1-2 | - | TRBV7-2 | - | CASSLVEGIDYGYTF | TGTGCCAGCAGCTTAGTGGAGGGGATCGACTATGGCTACACCTTC
TRBJ1-1 | - | TRBV7-2 | TRBD1 | CASSTRQGRTGEAFF | TGTGCCAGCAGCACCCGACAGGGGAGAACAGGCGAAGCTTTCTTT
TRBJ1-1 | - | TRBV27 | - | CASSLTRGGRGGTEAFF | TGTGCCAGCAGTTTAACGCGGGGCGGAAGGGGGGGCACTGAAGCTTTCTTT
TRBJ2-7 | - | TRBV28 | TRBD1 | CASSGTGGKDEQYF | TGTGCCAGCAGTGGGACAGGGGGAAAAGACGAGCAGTACTTC
TRBJ2-2 | - | TRBV10-1 | - | CASSENINTGELFF | TGCGCCAGCAGTGAGAACATTAACACCGGGGAGCTGTTTTTT
TRBJ2-1 | - | TRBV9 | TRBD2 | CASSVALAGGPLLF | TGTGCCAGCAGCGTAGCACTAGCGGGAGGGCCTCTACTCTTC
TRBJ2-1 | few | TRBV5-8 | TRBD1 | CASSTGQGRVEQFF | TGTGCCAGCAGCACCGGACAGGGAAGGGTCGAGCAGTTCTTC
TRBJ2-7 | - | TRBV13 | - | CASSLAGSADEQYF | TGTGCCAGCAGCTTAGCCGGCTCTGCGGACGAGCAGTACTTC
TRBJ2-1 | - | TRBV5-1 | - | CASSLATNEQFF | TGCGCCAGCAGCTTGGCTACCAATGAGCAGTTCTTC
TRBJ1-6 | - | TRBV27 | - | CASSRVGGGNSPLHF | TGTGCCAGCAGCCGCGTTGGGGGAGGAAATTCACCCCTCCACTTT
TRBJ1-2 | - | TRBV28 | TRBD1 | CAIWGRRTGDYGYTF | TGTGCCATCTGGGGGAGACGGACAGGCGACTATGGCTACACCTTC
TRBJ2-7 | once | TRBV28 | - | CASQALTYEQYF | TGTGCCAGCCAAGCCCTTACCTACGAGCAGTACTTC
TRBJ2-7 | few | TRBV18 | TRBD2 | CASSPVGGSKDEQYF | TGTGCCAGCTCACCAGTCGGCGGGAGTAAGGACGAGCAGTACTTC
TRBJ1-1 | - | TRBV9 | TRBD1 | CASSHDRVTEAFF | TGTGCCAGCAGCCATGACAGGGTCACTGAAGCTTTCTTT
TRBJ1-2 | - | TRBV27 | TRBD1 | CASSFDPLRQGGGYTF | TGTGCCAGCAGTTTCGACCCCCTTAGACAGGGTGGAGGCTACACCTTC
TRBJ1-4 | - | TRBV7-2 | TRBD1 | CASSSGQGGEKLFF | TGTGCCAGCAGCTCCGGACAGGGGGGGGAAAAACTGTTTTTT
TRBJ2-7 | - | TRBV9 | TRBD2 | CASSSGLAGWYEQYF | TGTGCCAGCAGCTCGGGACTAGCGGGATGGTACGAGCAGTACTTC
TRBJ1-1 | - | TRBV27 | - | CASSLDRKRNTEAFF | TGTGCCAGCAGTCTAGATAGGAAAAGGAACACTGAAGCTTTCTTT
TRBJ1-5 | few | TRBV6-6 | - | CASQDYSNQPQHF | TGTGCCAGCCAGGATTATAGCAATCAGCCCCAGCATTTT
TRBJ2-5 | - | TRBV9 | - | CASSVGPQETQYF | TGTGCCAGCAGCGTAGGGCCTCAAGAGACCCAGTACTTC
TRBJ1-5 | once | TRBV19 | - | CASSIAGDPNQPQHF | TGTGCCAGTAGTATTGCAGGGGATCCCAATCAGCCCCAGCATTTT
TRBJ2-3 | - | TRBV15 | TRBD1 | CATSRGGQGRGTDTQYF | TGTGCCACCAGCAGGGGGGGACAGGGTCGGGGCACAGATACGCAGTATTTT
TRBJ2-2 | - | TRBV28 | - | CASSFGAAIRELFF | TGTGCCAGCAGTTTCGGTGCAGCGATCAGGGAGCTGTTTTTT
TRBJ1-5 | - | TRBV2 | - | CASSVVRTSNQPQHF | TGTGCCAGCAGTGTCGTCAGAACCTCAAATCAGCCCCAGCATTTT
TRBJ2-7 | - | TRBV6-1 | TRBD2 | CASSELAGAAYEQYF | TGTGCCAGCAGTGAGTTAGCGGGGGCTGCCTACGAGCAGTACTTC
TRBJ1-2 | - | TRBV4-3 | TRBD1 | CASSLTDREEYGYTF | TGCGCCAGCAGCCTCACGGACAGGGAAGAATATGGCTACACCTTC
TRBJ2-3 | - | TRBV5-1 | TRBD2 | CASSRQMLAGPDTQYF | TGCGCCAGCAGCCGCCAAATGCTAGCGGGACCAGATACGCAGTATTTT
TRBJ2-2 | - | TRBV7-2 | TRBD2 | CASSFRTSGGYYTGELFF | TGTGCCAGCAGCTTCCGAACAAGCGGGGGCTACTACACCGGGGAGCTGTTTTTT
TRBJ2-3 | once | TRBV10-3 | TRBD2 | CAIALGGGRGDTQYF | TGTGCCATCGCCCTAGGCGGCGGGAGAGGAGATACGCAGTATTTT
TRBJ2-7 | - | TRBV30 | TRBD2 | CAWSVFGVAGSYEQYF | TGTGCCTGGAGTGTCTTCGGGGTAGCGGGATCCTACGAGCAGTACTTC
TRBJ1-4 | - | TRBV29-1 | - | CSLLRGEKLFF | TGCAGCCTTCTACGGGGTGAAAAACTGTTTTTT
TRBJ1-2 | - | TRBV29-1 | - | CSALQEANYGYTF | TGCAGCGCACTACAGGAAGCTAACTATGGCTACACCTTC
TRBJ1-6 | - | TRBV27 | - | CASGDTGNSPLHF | TGTGCCAGTGGGGACACTGGAAACTCACCCCTCCACTTT
TRBJ1-2 | - | TRBV21-1 | - | CASSTPSPPPYGYTF | TGTGCCAGCAGCACCCCAAGCCCCCCGCCGTATGGCTACACCTTC
TRBJ1-2 | once | TRBV28 | - | CASSWVAQGTHGYTF | TGTGCCAGCAGTTGGGTGGCACAGGGTACCCATGGCTACACCTTC
TRBJ2-1 | - | TRBV4-1 | TRBD2 | CASRAAGGPSEQFF | TGCGCCAGCAGAGCGGCGGGAGGGCCCAGTGAGCAGTTCTTC
TRBJ2-7 | - | TRBV6-6 | - | CASSYSAGRNEQYF | TGTGCCAGCAGTTACTCGGCGGGAAGAAACGAGCAGTACTTC
TRBJ2-5 | - | TRBV7-2 | TRBD1 | CASSLRRQGETQYF | TGTGCCAGCAGCTTACGAAGACAGGGGGAGACCCAGTACTTC
TRBJ1-2 | once | TRBV14 | - | CASSQVPVYGYTF | TGTGCCAGCAGCCAAGTCCCCGTCTATGGCTACACCTTC
TRBJ2-1 | - | TRBV7-3 | TRBD2 | CASSSGLGGGSYNEQFF | TGTGCCAGCAGCAGTGGGCTAGGCGGGGGGTCCTACAATGAGCAGTTCTTC
TRBJ1-4 | - | TRBV5-4 | TRBD1 | CASSRDRGSANEKLFF | TGTGCCAGCAGTCGGGACAGGGGGAGCGCTAATGAAAAACTGTTTTTT
TRBJ1-1 | - | TRBV18 | TRBD1 | CASSMDRVDTEAFF | TGTGCCAGCTCAATGGACAGGGTTGACACTGAAGCTTTCTTT
TRBJ2-3 | - | TRBV7-9 | - | CASSLVWATTDTQYF | TGTGCCAGCAGCTTAGTTTGGGCGACCACAGATACGCAGTATTTT
TRBJ2-3 | - | TRBV30 | - | CAWSLGLTSTDTQYF | TGTGCCTGGAGCCTAGGCCTTACGAGCACAGATACGCAGTATTTT
TRBJ2-7 | - | TRBV19 | - | CASSIGGPSYEQYF | TGTGCCAGTAGTATAGGAGGCCCCTCCTACGAGCAGTACTTC
TRBJ2-5 | - | TRBV7-2 | - | CASSLGGRGETQYF | TGTGCCAGCAGCTTGGGGGGTCGCGGAGAGACCCAGTACTTC
TRBJ1-2 | - | TRBV6-5 | - | CASSYEGGRGYTF | TGTGCCAGCAGTTACGAGGGGGGGCGAGGCTACACCTTC
TRBJ2-2 | - | TRBV19 | - | CASSIERGNTGELFF | TGTGCCAGTAGTATCGAAAGGGGGAACACCGGGGAGCTGTTTTTT
TRBJ1-2 | few | TRBV28 | - | CASKPGGNYGYTF | TGTGCCAGCAAACCGGGGGGCAACTATGGCTACACCTTC
TRBJ2-3 | - | TRBV7-3 | - | CASKRGPTDTQYF | TGTGCCAGTAAGCGAGGGCCTACAGATACGCAGTATTTT
TRBJ2-7 | few | TRBV6-1 | TRBD1 | CASAGTGAPYEQYF | TGTGCCAGCGCCGGGACAGGGGCTCCCTACGAGCAGTACTTC